This TCR beta chain was sequenced during a study of CD8 T cells in Susac syndrome. CDR1 and CDR2 from the germline V gene are SQVTM and ANQGSEA. J was trimmed by 2 bases and V by 3 bases; bases with no gene match: 4. The CDR3 length is 15 residues. Negative isolation yielded the CD8+ and CD4+ T cells, while FACS enriched the TEMRA cells. cDNA came from approximately 0.5 to 1 ug RNA primed by random hexamers. Across 54 Vbeta and 13 Jbeta, TCR beta CDR3 was amplified with immunoSEQ multiplex PCR. TCRdb fed the immunoSEQ multiplex PCR reads into MiXCR, producing one record per CDR3 protein. The sample has 160,000 or so distinct CDR3 sequences, 95% seen once.

This rearrangement joins TRBV29-1 to TRBJ2-2, with 9 positions matching TRBD1. The TCR comes from a human donor with multiple sclerosis. The sequenced sample was CD8+ T cells from PBMCs. The CDR3 region is CSVEPGQGNTGELFF. DNA for the CDR3: TGCAGCGTTGAGCCGGGACAGGGTAACACCGGGGAGCTGTTTTTT.